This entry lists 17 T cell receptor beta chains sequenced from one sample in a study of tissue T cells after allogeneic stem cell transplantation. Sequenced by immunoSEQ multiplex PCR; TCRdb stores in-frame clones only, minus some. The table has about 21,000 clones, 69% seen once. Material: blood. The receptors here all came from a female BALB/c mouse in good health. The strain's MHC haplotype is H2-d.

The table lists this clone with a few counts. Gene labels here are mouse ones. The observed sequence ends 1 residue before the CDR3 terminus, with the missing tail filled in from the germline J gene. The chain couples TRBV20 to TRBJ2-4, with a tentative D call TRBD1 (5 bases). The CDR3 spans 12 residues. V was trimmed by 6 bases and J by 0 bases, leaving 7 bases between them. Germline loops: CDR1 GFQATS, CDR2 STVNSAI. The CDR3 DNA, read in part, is TGTGGTGCCGGACAAAGTCAAAACACCTTGTAC. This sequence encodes CGAGQSQNTLY. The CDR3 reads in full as CGAGQSQNTLYF.

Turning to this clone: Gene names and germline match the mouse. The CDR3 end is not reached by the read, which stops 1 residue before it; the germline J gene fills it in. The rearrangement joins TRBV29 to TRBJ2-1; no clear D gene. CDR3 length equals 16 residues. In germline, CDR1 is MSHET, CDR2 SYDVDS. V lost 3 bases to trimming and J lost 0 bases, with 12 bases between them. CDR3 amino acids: CASSLIGKGNYAEQFF. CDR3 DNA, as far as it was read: TGTGCTAGCAGTTTGATAGGGAAGGGTAACTATGCTGAGCAGTTC.

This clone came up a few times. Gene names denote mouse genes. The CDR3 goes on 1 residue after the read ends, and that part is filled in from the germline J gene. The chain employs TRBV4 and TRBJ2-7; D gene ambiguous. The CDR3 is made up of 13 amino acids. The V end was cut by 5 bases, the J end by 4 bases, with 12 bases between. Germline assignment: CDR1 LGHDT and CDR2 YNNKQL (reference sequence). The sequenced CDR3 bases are TGTGCCAGCAGCGGCCCGGGGATATATGAACAGTAC. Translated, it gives CASSGPGIYEQY. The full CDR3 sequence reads CASSGPGIYEQYF.

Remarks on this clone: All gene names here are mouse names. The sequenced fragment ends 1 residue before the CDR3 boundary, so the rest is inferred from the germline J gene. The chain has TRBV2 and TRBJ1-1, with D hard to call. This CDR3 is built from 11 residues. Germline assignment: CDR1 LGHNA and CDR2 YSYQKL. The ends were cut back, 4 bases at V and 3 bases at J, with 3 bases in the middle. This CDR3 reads CASSRDTEVFF. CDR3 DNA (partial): TGTGCCAGCAGCCGGGACACAGAAGTCTTC.

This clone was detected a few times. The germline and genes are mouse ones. CDR3 DNA, as far as it was read: TGTGCCAGCGGTGATGCAGGACAGTTTGAACAGTAC. Its translation is CASGDAGQFEQY. The CDR3 in full is CASGDAGQFEQYF. This chain connects TRBV13-2 to TRBJ2-7; a possible D gene is TRBD1 (6 bases). Read sequence stops 1 residue before the CDR3 end, and the germline J gene provides the missing end. The CDR3 runs 13 residues. Trimming shortened V by 0 bases and J by 6 bases, and 10 bases separated the two germline ends. Germline V gene data show CDR1 as NNHNN and CDR2 as SYGAGS (reference sequence).

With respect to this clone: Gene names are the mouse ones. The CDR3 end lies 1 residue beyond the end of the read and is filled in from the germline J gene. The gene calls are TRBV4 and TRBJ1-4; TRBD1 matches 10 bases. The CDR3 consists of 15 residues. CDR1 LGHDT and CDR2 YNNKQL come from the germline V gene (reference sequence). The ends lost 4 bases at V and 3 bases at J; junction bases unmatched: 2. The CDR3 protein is CASSFDRGPNERLFF. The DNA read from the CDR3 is TGTGCCAGCAGCTTTGACAGGGGGCCCAACGAAAGATTATTT.

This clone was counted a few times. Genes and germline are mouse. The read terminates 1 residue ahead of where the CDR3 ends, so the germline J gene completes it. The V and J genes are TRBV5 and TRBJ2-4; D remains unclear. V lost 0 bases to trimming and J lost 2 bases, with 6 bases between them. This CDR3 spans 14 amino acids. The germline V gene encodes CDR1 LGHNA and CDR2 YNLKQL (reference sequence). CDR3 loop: CASSQEWDQNTLYF. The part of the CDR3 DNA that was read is TGTGCCAGCAGCCAAGAATGGGATCAAAACACCTTGTAC.

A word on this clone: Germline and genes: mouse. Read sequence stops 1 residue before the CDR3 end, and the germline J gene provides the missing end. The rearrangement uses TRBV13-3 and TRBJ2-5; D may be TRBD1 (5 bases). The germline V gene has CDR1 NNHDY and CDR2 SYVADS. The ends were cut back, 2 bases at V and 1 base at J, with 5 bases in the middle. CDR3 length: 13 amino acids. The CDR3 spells CASSDRDQDTQYF. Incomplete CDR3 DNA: TGTGCCAGCAGTGACAGGGACCAAGACACCCAGTAC.

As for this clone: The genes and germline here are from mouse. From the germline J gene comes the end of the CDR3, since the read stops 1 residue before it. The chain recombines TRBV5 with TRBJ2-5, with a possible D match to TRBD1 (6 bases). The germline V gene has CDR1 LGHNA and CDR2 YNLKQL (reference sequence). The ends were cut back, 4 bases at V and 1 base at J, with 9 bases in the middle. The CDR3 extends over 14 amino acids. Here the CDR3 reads CASSPRTDQDTQYF. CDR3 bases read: TGTGCCAGCAGCCCCCGGACAGACCAAGACACCCAGTAC.

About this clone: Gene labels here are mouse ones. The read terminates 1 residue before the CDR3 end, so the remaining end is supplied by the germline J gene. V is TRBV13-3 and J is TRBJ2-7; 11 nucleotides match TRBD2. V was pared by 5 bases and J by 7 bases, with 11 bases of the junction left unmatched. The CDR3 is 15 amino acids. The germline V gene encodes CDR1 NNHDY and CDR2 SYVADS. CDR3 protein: CASRLPGLGEREQYF. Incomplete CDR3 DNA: TGTGCCAGCAGGCTCCCGGGACTGGGGGAGCGGGAACAGTAC.

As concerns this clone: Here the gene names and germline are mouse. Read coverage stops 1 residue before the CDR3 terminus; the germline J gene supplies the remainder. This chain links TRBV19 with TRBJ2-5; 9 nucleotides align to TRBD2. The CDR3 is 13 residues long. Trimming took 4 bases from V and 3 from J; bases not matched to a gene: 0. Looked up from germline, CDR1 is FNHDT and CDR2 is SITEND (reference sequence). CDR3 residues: CASSGLGQDTQYF. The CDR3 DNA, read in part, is TGTGCCAGCAGTGGACTGGGGCAAGACACCCAGTAC.

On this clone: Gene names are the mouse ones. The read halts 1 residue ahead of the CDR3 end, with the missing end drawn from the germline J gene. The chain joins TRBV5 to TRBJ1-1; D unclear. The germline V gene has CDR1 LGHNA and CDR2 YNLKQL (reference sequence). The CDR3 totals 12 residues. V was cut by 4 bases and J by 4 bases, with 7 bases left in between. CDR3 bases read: TGTGCCAGCAGCCCGGGAGGCACAGAAGTCTTC. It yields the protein CASSPGGTEVF. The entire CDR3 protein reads CASSPGGTEVFF.

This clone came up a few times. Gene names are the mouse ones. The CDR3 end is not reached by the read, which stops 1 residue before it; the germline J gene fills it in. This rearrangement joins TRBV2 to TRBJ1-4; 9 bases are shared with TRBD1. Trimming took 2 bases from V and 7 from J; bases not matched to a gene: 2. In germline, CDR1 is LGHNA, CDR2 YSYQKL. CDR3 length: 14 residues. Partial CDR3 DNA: TGTGCCAGCAGCCAACAGACAGGGGGCGAAAGATTATTT. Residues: CASSQQTGGERLF. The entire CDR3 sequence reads CASSQQTGGERLFF.

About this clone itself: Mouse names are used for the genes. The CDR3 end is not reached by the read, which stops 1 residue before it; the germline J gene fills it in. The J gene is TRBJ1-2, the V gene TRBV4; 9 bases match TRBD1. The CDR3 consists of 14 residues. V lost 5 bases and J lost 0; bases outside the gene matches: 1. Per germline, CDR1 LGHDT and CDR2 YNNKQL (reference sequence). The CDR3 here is CASSRQGANSDYTF. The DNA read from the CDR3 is TGTGCCAGCAGCAGACAGGGGGCAAACTCCGACTACACC.

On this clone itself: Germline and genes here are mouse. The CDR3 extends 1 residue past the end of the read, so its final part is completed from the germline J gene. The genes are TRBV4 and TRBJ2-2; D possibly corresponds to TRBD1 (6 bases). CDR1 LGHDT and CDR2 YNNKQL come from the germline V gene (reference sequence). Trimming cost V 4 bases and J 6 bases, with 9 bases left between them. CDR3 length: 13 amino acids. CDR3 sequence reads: CASSSTGPGQLYF. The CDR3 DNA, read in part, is TGTGCCAGCAGCTCCACAGGGCCCGGGCAGCTCTAC.

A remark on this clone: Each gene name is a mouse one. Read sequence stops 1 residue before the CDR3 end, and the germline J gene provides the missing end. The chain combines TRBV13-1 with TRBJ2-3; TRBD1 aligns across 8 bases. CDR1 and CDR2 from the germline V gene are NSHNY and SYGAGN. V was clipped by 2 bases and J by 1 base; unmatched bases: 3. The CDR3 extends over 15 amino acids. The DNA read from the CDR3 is TGTGCCAGCAGTGAGACAGGGGCTGGTGCAGAAACGCTGTAT. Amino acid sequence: CASSETGAGAETLY. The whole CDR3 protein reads CASSETGAGAETLYF.

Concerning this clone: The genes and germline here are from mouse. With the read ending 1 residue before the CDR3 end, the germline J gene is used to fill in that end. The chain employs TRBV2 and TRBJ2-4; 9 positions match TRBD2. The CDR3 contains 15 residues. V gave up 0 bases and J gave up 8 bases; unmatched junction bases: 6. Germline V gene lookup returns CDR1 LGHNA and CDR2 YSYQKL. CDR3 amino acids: CASSQELGGRGTLYF. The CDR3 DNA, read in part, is TGTGCCAGCAGCCAAGAACTGGGGGGTAGGGGCACCTTGTAC. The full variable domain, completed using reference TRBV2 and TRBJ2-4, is DPKIIQKPKYLVAVTGSEKILICEQYLGHNAMYWYRQSAKKPLEFMFSYSYQKLMDNQTASSRFQPQSSKKNHLDLQITALKPDDSATYFCASSQELGGRGTLYFGAGTRLSVL.